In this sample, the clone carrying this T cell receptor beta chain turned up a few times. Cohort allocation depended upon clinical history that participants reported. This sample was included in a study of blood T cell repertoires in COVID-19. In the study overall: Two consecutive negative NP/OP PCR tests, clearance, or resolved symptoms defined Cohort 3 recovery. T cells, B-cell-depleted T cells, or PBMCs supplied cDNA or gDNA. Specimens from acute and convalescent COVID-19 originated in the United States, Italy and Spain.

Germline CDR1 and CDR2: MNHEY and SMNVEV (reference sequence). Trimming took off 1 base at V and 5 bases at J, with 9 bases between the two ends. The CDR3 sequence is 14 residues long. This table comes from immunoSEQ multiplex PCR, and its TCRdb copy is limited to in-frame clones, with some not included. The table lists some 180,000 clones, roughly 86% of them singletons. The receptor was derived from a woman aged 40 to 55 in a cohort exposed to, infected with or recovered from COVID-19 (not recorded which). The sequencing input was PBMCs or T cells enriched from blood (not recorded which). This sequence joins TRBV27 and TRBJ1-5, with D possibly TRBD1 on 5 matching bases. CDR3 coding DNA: TGTGCCAGCAGTTTATGGGCGGGGGATCAGCCCCAGCATTTT. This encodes CASSLWAGDQPQHF.